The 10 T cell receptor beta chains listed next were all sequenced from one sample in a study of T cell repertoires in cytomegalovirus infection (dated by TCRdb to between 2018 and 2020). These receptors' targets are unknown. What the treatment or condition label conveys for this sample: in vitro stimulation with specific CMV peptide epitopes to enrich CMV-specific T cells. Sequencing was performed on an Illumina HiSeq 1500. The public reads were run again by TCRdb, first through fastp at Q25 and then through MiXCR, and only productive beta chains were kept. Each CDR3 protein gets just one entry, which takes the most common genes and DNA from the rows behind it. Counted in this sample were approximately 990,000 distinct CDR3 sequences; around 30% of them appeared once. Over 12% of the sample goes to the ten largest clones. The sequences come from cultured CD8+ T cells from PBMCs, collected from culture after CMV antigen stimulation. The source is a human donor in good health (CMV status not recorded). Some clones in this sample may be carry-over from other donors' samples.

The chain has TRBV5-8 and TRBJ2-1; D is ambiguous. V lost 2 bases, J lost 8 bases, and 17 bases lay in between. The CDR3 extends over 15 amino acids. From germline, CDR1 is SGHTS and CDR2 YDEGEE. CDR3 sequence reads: CASSFPALRTDEQFF. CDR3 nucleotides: TGTGCCAGCAGCTTTCCGGCCCTACGGACCGATGAGCAGTTCTTC. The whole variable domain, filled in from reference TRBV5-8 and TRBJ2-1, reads EAGVTQSPTHLIKTRGQQATLRCSPISGHTSVYWYQQALGLGLQFLLWYDEGEERNRGNFPPRFSGRQFPNYSSELNVNALELEDSALYLCASSFPALRTDEQFFGPGTRLTVL.

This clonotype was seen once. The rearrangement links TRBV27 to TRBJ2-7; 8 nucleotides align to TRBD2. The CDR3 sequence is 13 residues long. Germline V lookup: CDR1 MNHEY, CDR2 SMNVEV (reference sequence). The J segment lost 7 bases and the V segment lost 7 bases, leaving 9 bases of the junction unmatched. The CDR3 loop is CASTGGGLTEQYF. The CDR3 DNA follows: TGTGCCAGCACGGGAGGGGGACTTACGGAGCAGTACTTC.

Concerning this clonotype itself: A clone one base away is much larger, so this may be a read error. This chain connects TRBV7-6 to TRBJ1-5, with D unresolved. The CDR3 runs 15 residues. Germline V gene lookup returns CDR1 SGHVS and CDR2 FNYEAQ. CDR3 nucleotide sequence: TGTGTCAGCAGCTTAGATGCGGATAGCAATCAGCCCCAGCATTTT. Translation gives CVSSLDADSNQPQHF.

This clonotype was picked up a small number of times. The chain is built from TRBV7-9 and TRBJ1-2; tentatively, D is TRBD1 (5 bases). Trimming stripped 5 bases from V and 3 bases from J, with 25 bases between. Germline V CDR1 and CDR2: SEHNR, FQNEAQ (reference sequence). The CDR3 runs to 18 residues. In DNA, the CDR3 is TGTGCCAGCAGCCCGCGTTATGGGCTAGGGACTATGGACTATGGCTACACCTTC. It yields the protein CASSPRYGLGTMDYGYTF. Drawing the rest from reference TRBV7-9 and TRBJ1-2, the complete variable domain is DTGVSQNPRHKITKRGQNVTFRCDPISEHNRLYWYRQTLGQGPEFLTYFQNEAQLEKSRLLSDRFSAERPKGSFSTLEIQRTEQGDSAMYLCASSPRYGLGTMDYGYTFGSGTRLTVV.

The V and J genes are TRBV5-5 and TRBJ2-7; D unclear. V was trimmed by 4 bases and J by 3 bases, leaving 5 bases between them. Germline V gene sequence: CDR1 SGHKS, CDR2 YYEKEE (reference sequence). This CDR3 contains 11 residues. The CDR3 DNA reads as TGTGCCAGCAGCGCCCACTACGAGCAGTACGTC. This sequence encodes CASSAHYEQYV.

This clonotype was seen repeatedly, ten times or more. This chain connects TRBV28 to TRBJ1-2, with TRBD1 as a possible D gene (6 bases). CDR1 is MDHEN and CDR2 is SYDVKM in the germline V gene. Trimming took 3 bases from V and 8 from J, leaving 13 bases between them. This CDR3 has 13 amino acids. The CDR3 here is CASSFLGGGGYTF. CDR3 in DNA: TGTGCCAGCAGTTTTTTAGGGGGTGGGGGCTACACCTTC.

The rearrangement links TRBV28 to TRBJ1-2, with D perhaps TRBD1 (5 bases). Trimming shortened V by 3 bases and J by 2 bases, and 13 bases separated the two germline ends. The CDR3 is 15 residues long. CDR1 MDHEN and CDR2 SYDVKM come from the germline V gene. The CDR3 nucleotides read TGTGCCAGCAGTTTGTTGGGGGTAAGGAACTATGGCTACACCTTC. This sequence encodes CASSLLGVRNYGYTF.

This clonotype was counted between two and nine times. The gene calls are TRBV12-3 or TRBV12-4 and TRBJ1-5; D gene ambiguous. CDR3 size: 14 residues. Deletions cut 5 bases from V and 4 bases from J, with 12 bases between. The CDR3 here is CASSIFDGNQPQHF. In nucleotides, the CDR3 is TGTGCCAGCAGTATCTTCGACGGGAATCAGCCCCAGCATTTT.

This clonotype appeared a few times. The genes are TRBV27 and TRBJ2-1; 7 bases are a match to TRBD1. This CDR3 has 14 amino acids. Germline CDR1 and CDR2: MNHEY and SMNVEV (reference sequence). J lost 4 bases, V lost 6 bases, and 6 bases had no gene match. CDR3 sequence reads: CASRPGQPYNEQFF. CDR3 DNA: TGTGCCAGCAGGCCGGGACAGCCATACAATGAGCAGTTCTTC.

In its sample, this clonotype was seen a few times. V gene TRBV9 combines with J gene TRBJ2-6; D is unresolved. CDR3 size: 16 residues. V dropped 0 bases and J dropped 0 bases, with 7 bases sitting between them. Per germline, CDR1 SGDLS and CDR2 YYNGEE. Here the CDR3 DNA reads TGTGCCAGCAGCGTAGGAGTAGGCTCTGGGGCCAACGTCCTGACTTTC. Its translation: CASSVGVGSGANVLTF.